This paragraph covers one T cell receptor beta chain sequence. Authors' processing steps: Nucleated cell counts were estimated from reference gene primer amplification. The table came from immunoSEQ multiplex PCR; TCRdb's copy has only in-frame clones and leaves some out. The V and J calls and clone size come from that table; D and trimming were worked out from the DNA. The sample lists over 85,000 clones, about 87% occurring once. The data belong to a study of blood T cell repertoires in COVID-19. Study background: From the United States, Italy and Spain came samples of acute and convalescent COVID-19. Nucleic acid was either cDNA or gDNA, and it came from T cells, B-cell-depleted T cells, or PBMCs.

Germline CDR1 is SEHNR and CDR2 is FQNEAQ (reference sequence). CDR3 length: 15 residues. The junction had 6 bases not matched to a gene; V was cut back by 1 base and J by 9 bases. The origin of this receptor is a human donor with acute or convalescent COVID-19. The donor label of this sample is uncertain. The chain combines TRBV7-9 with TRBJ2-1; 10 nucleotides agree with TRBD1. Sample: peripheral blood. The CDR3 here is CASSLVGTGVVEQFF. The CDR3 DNA reads as TGTGCCAGCAGCTTAGTGGGGACAGGGGTAGTTGAGCAGTTCTTC.